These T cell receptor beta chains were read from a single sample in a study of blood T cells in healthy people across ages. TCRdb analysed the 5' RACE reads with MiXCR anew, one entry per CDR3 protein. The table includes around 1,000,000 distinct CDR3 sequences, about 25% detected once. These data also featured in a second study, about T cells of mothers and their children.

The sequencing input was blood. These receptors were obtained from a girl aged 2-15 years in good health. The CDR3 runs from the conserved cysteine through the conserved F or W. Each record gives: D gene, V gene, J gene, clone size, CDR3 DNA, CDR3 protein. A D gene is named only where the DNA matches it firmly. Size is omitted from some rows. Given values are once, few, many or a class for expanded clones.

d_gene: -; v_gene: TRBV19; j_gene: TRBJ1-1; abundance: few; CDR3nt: TGTGCCAGTAGCCCTTCGGGGGTCTCTAAAGCTTTCTTT; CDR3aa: CASSPSGVSKAFF
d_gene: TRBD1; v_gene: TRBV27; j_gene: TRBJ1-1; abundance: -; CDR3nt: TGTGCCAGCAGCCTAACACAGGGGTTCAGCACTGAAGCTTTCTTT; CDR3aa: CASSLTQGFSTEAFF
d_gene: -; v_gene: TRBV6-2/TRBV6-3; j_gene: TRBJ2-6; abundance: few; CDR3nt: TGTGCCAGCAGTTACGGCGACGTTTTTTCTTTC; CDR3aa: CASSYGDVFSF
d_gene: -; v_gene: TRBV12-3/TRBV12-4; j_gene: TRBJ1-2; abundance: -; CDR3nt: TGTGCCAGCAGCGAACTCACCTCAGGGTACGGCTACACCTTC; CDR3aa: CASSELTSGYGYTF
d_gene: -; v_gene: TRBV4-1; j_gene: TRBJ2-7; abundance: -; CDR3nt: TGCGCCAGCAGCCAAGGACCGGGCTACGAGCAGTACTTC; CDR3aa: CASSQGPGYEQYF
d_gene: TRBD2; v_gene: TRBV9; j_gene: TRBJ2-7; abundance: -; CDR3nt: TGTGCCGGCAGCGGGACTAACTCCTACGAGCAGTACTTC; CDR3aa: CAGSGTNSYEQYF
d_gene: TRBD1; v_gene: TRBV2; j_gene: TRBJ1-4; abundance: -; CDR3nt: TGTGCCGTCGGAGAAACAGGGGATGAAAAACTGTTTTTT; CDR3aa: CAVGETGDEKLFF
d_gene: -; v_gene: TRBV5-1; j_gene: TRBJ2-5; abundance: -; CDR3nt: TGCGCCAGCAGCCCCTTCGGGACGCGAGGGGAGACTAAGTACTTC; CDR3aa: CASSPFGTRGETKYF
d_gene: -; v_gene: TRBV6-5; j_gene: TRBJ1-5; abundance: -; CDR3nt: TGTGCCAGCAGGCCCGAGACAGGAATCAATCAGCCCCAGCATTTT; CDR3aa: CASRPETGINQPQHF
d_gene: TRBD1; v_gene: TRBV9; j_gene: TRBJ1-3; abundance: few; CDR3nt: TGTGCCAGTGAGCAGGGGGCGGCTGGAAACACCATATACTTT; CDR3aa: CASEQGAAGNTIYF
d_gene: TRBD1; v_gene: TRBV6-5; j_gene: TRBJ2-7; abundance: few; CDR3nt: TGTGCCAGCAGTTACTCGGCAGGGGGTGTCTACGAGCAGTACTTC; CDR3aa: CASSYSAGGVYEQYF
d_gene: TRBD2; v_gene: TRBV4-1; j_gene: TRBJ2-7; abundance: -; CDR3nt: TGCGCCAGCAGCCGGACTAGTAACGAGCAGTACTTC; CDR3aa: CASSRTSNEQYF
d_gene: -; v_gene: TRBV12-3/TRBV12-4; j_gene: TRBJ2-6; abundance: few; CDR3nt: TGTGCCAGCATCCTCATGAGGGGAGCCAACGTCCTGACTTTC; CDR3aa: CASILMRGANVLTF
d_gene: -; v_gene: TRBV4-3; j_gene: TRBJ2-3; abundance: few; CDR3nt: TGCGCCAGCAGCCAAGACTGGAGGGACGGAGACACAGATACGCAGTATTTT; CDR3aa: CASSQDWRDGDTDTQYF
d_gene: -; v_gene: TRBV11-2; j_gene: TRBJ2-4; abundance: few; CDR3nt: TGTGCCAGCAGCTTAGGAGATCCGTACGAAAACATTCAGTACTTC; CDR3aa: CASSLGDPYENIQYF
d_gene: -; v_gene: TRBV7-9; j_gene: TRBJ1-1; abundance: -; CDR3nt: TGTGCCAGCAGGCTTGGCGGAGCGCACACTGAAGCTTTCTTT; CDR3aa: CASRLGGAHTEAFF
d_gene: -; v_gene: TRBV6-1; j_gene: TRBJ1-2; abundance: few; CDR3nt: TGTGCCAGCAGTGAAGGAACTCTAGGGAGGGAGGGTTCGTATGGCTACACCTTC; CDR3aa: CASSEGTLGREGSYGYTF
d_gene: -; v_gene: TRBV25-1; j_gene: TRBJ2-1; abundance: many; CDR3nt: TGTGCCAGCAGTGACCAGGATACTGAGCAGTTCTTC; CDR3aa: CASSDQDTEQFF
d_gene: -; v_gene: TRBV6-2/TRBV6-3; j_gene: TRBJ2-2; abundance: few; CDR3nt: TGTGCCAGCAGTTTGGGGAGTAGTTTGCCCGCGCGAACCGGGGAGCTGTTTTTT; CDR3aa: CASSLGSSLPARTGELFF
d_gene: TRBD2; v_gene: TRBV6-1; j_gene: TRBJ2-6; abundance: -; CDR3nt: TGTGCCAGCAGCGAATGGCGGGGGGGCGCGTGGGGGGCCAACGTCCTGACTTTC; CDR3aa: CASSEWRGGAWGANVLTF
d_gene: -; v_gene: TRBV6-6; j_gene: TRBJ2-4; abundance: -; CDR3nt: TGTGCCAGCAGTTACTCGCTGGGCCAAAACATTCAGTACTTC; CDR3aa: CASSYSLGQNIQYF
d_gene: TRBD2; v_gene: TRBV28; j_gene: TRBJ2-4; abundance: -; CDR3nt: TGTGCCAGCAGTTTACGGCGGGAGGGTAAAACAAACATTCAGTACTTC; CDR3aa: CASSLRREGKTNIQYF
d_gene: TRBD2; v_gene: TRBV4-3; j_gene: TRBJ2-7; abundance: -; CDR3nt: TGCGCCAGCAGCCAAGATCCCCCGACTAGCGGATCCTACGAGCAGTACTTC; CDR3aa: CASSQDPPTSGSYEQYF
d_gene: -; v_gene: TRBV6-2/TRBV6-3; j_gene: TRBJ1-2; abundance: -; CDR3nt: TGTGCCAGCAGCTCAGAAGTTGGAAACTATGGCTACACCTTC; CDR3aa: CASSSEVGNYGYTF
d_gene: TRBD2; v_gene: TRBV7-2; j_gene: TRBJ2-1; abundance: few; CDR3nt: TGTGCCAGCAGCTTAAATGAGCGGGAGGGCTCTGAGCAGTTCTTC; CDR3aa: CASSLNEREGSEQFF
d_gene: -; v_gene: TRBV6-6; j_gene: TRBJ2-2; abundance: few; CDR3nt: TGTGCCAGCAGTTATGGGGCCGGGGAGCTGTTTTTT; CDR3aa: CASSYGAGELFF
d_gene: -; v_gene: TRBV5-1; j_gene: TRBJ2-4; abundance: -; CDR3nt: TGCGCCAGCAGCTTGCCCTTGGGGTGGGCCAAAAACATTCAGTACTTC; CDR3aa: CASSLPLGWAKNIQYF
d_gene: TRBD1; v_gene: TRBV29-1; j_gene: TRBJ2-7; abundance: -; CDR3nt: TGCAGCTTCCTAATCAAACTGGGACAGGGGGCCCATGAGCAGTACTTC; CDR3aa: CSFLIKLGQGAHEQYF
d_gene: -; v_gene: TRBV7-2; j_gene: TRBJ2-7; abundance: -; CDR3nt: TGTGCCAGCAGCTTAGGCCTCACTAACTACGAGCAGTACTTC; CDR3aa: CASSLGLTNYEQYF
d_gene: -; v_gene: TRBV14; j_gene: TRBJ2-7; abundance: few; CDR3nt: TGTGCCAGCAGCCCAGACCTGTACCACGAGCAGTACTTC; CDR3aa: CASSPDLYHEQYF
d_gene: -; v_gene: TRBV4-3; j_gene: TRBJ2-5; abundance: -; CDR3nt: TGCGCCAGCAGCCAGGGCAGAGGCAAACAAGAGACCCAGTACTTC; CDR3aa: CASSQGRGKQETQYF
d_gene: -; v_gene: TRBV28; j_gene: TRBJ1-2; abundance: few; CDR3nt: TGTGCCAGCAGTGGACAGAACGAGCGACGGGGCTACACCTTC; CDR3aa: CASSGQNERRGYTF
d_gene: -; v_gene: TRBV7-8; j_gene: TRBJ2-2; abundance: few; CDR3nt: TGTGCCAGCAGCCTTGGACAGATGAAATTTTCCGGGGAGCTGTTTTTT; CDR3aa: CASSLGQMKFSGELFF
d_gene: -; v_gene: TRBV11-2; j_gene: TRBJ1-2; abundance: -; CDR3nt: TGTGCCAGCAGACAGGGATCTTACTATGGCTACACCTTC; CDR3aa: CASRQGSYYGYTF
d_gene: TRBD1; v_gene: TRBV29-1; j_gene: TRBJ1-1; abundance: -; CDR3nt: TGCAGCGTGAACAGGGGGAAGGGAGCTTTCTTT; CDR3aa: CSVNRGKGAFF
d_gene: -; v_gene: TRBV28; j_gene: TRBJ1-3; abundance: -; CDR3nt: TGTGCCAGCAGTCCGACACAGCAATTAGCAGGAAACACCATATATTTT; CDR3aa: CASSPTQQLAGNTIYF
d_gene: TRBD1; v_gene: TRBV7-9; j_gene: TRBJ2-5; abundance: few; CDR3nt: TGTGCCAGCAGCCCGGGACAGGGGTTAGAGACCCAGTACTTC; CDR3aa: CASSPGQGLETQYF
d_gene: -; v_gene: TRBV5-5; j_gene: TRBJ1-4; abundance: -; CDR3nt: TGTGCCAGCAGCACCACTCCTAATGAAAAACTGTTTTTT; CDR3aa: CASSTTPNEKLFF
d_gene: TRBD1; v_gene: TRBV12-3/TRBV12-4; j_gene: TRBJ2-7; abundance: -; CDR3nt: TGTGCCAGCAGCATGAGGGACAGGGGGCTCGAGCAGTACTTC; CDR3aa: CASSMRDRGLEQYF
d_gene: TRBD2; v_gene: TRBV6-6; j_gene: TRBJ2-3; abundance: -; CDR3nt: TGTGCCAGCAGTTTTAGCGGGGGGGCTTCAGATACGCAGTATTTT; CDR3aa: CASSFSGGASDTQYF